Shown below are 21 T cell receptor beta chains from a single sample sequenced in a study of cytomegalovirus exposure and HLA in healthy donors. Both 60 Vbeta primers and 13 Jbeta primers went into the PCR. Libraries were prepared by immunoSEQ multiplex PCR; TCRdb keeps only in-frame clonotypes and omits some of them. This repertoire shows some 200,000 clones, over 60% found once; its top ten account for under 2%. The sequenced material came from PBMCs. All receptors derive from a man younger than 30 in good health and CMV-seronegative.

V usage is TRBV5-1 and J usage is TRBJ2-1, with 9 bases identical to TRBD1. CDR3 length: 15 amino acids. CDR1 and CDR2 from the germline V gene are SGHRS and YFSETQ. The V and J ends lost 3 bases and 8 bases, in that order; junction bases with no gene match: 9. CDR3 DNA: TGCGCCAGCAGCTCTTTCGGGACAGGGATGTATGAGCAGTTCTTC. Translated, it gives CASSSFGTGMYEQFF.

The gene calls are TRBV19 and TRBJ2-5; TRBD2 agrees at 9 bases. The J segment lost 4 bases and the V segment lost 6 bases, leaving 15 bases of the junction unmatched. This CDR3 is built from 17 residues. CDR1 LNHDA and CDR2 SQIVND come from the germline V gene (reference sequence). CDR3 amino acids: CASSLGRGGRILETQYF. CDR3 nucleotide sequence: TGTGCCAGTAGCTTGGGGCGGGGGGGCCGAATTTTAGAGACCCAGTACTTC.

In DNA form, the CDR3 reads TGTGCCGGCCGCCTTCTACGGACTTGGCCGTACGAGCAGTACTTC. This codes for CAGRLLRTWPYEQYF. The rearrangement joins TRBV28 to TRBJ2-7, with D perhaps matching TRBD2 (5 bases). Between the trimmed V and J ends, which lost 11 bases and 4 bases, there was a span of 24 bases. The CDR3 is 15 amino acids. From germline, CDR1 is MDHEN and CDR2 SYDVKM.

This clone has just a few counts. V gene TRBV4-1 combines with J gene TRBJ1-4; the D gene is possibly TRBD1 (6 bases). V was trimmed by 1 base and J by 2 bases, leaving 11 bases between them. The CDR3 is 16 residues long. CDR1 is MGHRA and CDR2 is YSYEKL in the germline V gene. The CDR3 is CASSQGKGVTNEKLFF. The CDR3 nucleotides are TGCGCCAGCAGCCAAGGAAAGGGGGTGACTAATGAAAAACTGTTTTTT.

The CDR3 region has the DNA TGTGCCTGGAGTGGACAACGTAATGAAAAACTGTTTTTT. Translating it yields CAWSGQRNEKLFF. The chain has TRBV30 and TRBJ1-4; no reliable D call. The V end lost 1 base, the J end lost 4 bases, and 7 bases lay between the germline ends. There are 13 residues in the CDR3. Germline loops: CDR1 GTSNPN, CDR2 SVGIG (reference sequence).

The chain is built from TRBV9 and TRBJ1-1; possible D gene TRBD1, 6 bases. V dropped 0 bases and J dropped 3 bases, with 6 bases sitting between them. This CDR3 has 13 residues. Germline V gives CDR1 SGDLS, CDR2 YYNGEE. In nucleotides, the CDR3 is TGTGCCAGCAGCGTAGACAGGGACACTGAAGCTTTCTTT. It specifies CASSVDRDTEAFF.

This clone appeared a few times. This chain uses TRBV7-2 with TRBJ1-1, with unresolved D. With 3 bases removed from V and 5 bases from J, the gap between germline ends came to 10 bases. Germline V gene lookup returns CDR1 SGHTA and CDR2 FQGNSA. This CDR3 spans 13 amino acids. The CDR3 DNA sequence: TGTGCCAGCAGCTTGAAGGGAGGGACTGAAGCTTTCTTT. Translated: CASSLKGGTEAFF.

The V and J genes are TRBV6-1 and TRBJ2-5; 11 nucleotides match TRBD2. The ends lost 4 bases at V and 3 bases at J; junction bases unmatched: 10. The CDR3 runs 17 residues. CDR1 is MNHNS and CDR2 is SASEGT in the germline V gene. CDR3 sequence reads: CASSGGGLAALKETQYF. CDR3 nucleotides: TGTGCCAGCAGTGGGGGGGGACTAGCGGCGTTAAAAGAGACCCAGTACTTC.

This clone showed up just a few times. CDR3 amino acids: CASGFDRGTSGSYEQYF. Here the CDR3 DNA reads TGTGCTAGTGGTTTCGACCGAGGGACTAGCGGTTCCTACGAGCAGTACTTC. The rearrangement links TRBV12-5 to TRBJ2-7; 11 bases match TRBD2. This CDR3 contains 17 residues. Germline V gene sequence: CDR1 LGHNT, CDR2 FRNRAP. With V trimmed by 3 bases and J by 1 base, 8 bases remained unmatched.

The V call is TRBV5-6, the J call TRBJ2-7, with D tentatively TRBD2 (5 bases). Germline loops: CDR1 SGHDT, CDR2 YYEEEE. This CDR3 has 11 amino acids. The V end was cut by 0 bases, the J end by 9 bases, with 7 bases between. The CDR3 DNA sequence: TGTGCCAGCAGCTTGGGGGCGGGGCAGTACTTC. Protein product: CASSLGAGQYF.

The chain couples TRBV19 to TRBJ1-5; D might be TRBD1 (5 bases). V lost 6 bases and J lost 3, with 15 bases in between. CDR3 length equals 15 residues. Germline lookup yields CDR1 LNHDA and CDR2 SQIVND (reference sequence). Written as DNA, the CDR3 is TGTGCCAGTAGGCCCCCACAGGCATACAATCAGCCCCAGCATTTT. It translates to CASRPPQAYNQPQHF.

The V call is TRBV7-2, the J call TRBJ1-5; D possibly corresponds to TRBD1 (5 bases). Per germline, CDR1 SGHTA and CDR2 FQGNSA. Trimming shortened V by 5 bases and J by 2 bases, and 7 bases separated the two germline ends. This CDR3 is 13 amino acids long. CDR3 loop: CASSEGGNQPQHF. The CDR3 nucleotides read TGTGCCAGCAGCGAAGGGGGCAATCAGCCCCAGCATTTT.

The J gene is TRBJ1-4, the V gene TRBV7-9; D ambiguous. The ends were cut back, 2 bases at V and 8 bases at J, with 12 bases in the middle. Germline CDR1 SEHNR, CDR2 FQNEAQ (reference sequence). The CDR3 is made up of 14 amino acids. In DNA, the CDR3 is TGTGCCAGCAGCTTAACGGGCTCGGGGGAAAAACTGTTTTTT. Amino acids: CASSLTGSGEKLFF.

In its sample, this clone was seen a few times. The chain employs TRBV7-9 and TRBJ2-3; 8 positions agree with TRBD2. The germline V gene encodes CDR1 SEHNR and CDR2 FQNEAQ (reference sequence). Trimming at V came to 4 bases and at J to 6 bases, leaving 18 bases not matched to a gene. CDR3 length: 18 amino acids. CDR3 protein: CASSSTGHWTSRIDTQYF. In DNA form, the CDR3 reads TGTGCCAGCAGCTCCACGGGACATTGGACTAGCCGTATTGATACGCAGTATTTT.

The chain carries TRBV28 and TRBJ2-7; tentatively, D is TRBD1 (5 bases). The CDR3 runs 15 residues. V was shortened by 6 bases and J by 1 base, with 16 bases between the two germline ends. Germline CDR1 reads MDHEN; CDR2 reads SYDVKM. The CDR3 region has the DNA TGTGCCAGCAGCCGAATAGACAGACTTTCCTACGAGCAGTACTTC. It is translated as CASSRIDRLSYEQYF.

The chain carries TRBV6-1 and TRBJ1-4, with TRBD1 matching over 8 bases. Germline loops: CDR1 MNHNS, CDR2 SASEGT. The CDR3 has 14 amino acids. With V trimmed by 6 bases and J by 4 bases, 4 bases remained unmatched. The CDR3 DNA is TGTGCCAGCAGCGAGACAGGGGTTAATGAAAAACTGTTTTTT. This encodes CASSETGVNEKLFF.

This clone appeared once. At one end the junction does not follow the germline gene, possibly because of a read error. The chain uses TRBV7-9 and TRBJ2-3; 9 bases match TRBD1. This CDR3 comprises 16 residues. The germline V gene encodes CDR1 SEHNR and CDR2 FQNEAQ (reference sequence). The CDR3 DNA is TGTTCCAGCAGCTCCCCTCGAGACAGGGGGATAGATACGCAGTATTTT. Translation gives CSSSSPRDRGIDTQYF.

This clone came up once. The chain links TRBV5-1 to TRBJ2-5, with D possibly being TRBD2 (6 bases). V was shortened by 1 base and J by 5 bases, with 12 bases between the two germline ends. This CDR3 comprises 14 residues. Looked up from germline, CDR1 is SGHRS and CDR2 is YFSETQ. The CDR3 nucleotides read TGCGCCAGCAGCTTGAGGTGGGGGGTGGAGACCCAGTACTTC. This sequence encodes CASSLRWGVETQYF. Combining the CDR3 with reference TRBV5-1 and TRBJ2-5 gives the whole variable domain KAGVTQTPRYLIKTRGQQVTLSCSPISGHRSVSWYQQTPGQGLQFLFEYFSETQRNKGNFPGRFSGRQFSNSRSEMNVSTLELGDSALYLCASSLRWGVETQYFGPGTRLLVL.

V and J are TRBV6-1 and TRBJ2-7, with TRBD1 identical over 7 bases. This CDR3 has 16 amino acids. CDR1 and CDR2 (germline): MNHNS, SASEGT. With V trimmed by 2 bases and J by 1 base, 8 bases remained unmatched. This chain's CDR3 is CASSERETGLSYEQYF. Written as DNA, the CDR3 is TGTGCCAGCAGTGAACGTGAGACAGGGTTATCCTACGAGCAGTACTTC.

The genes are TRBV4-2 and TRBJ2-7; 13 bases are a match to TRBD2. Germline V lookup: CDR1 LGHNA, CDR2 YNFKEQ. The CDR3 spans 16 residues. Trimming removed 4 bases from V and 2 bases from J; junction bases left unmatched: 5. For the CDR3, the DNA is TGTGCCAGCAGCCGAGGGACTAGCGGGGCCCCCTACGAGCAGTACTTC. Protein product: CASSRGTSGAPYEQYF.

Details on this clone: At one end, the junction sequence differs from germline, possibly due to a read error. The gene calls are TRBV7-9 and TRBJ1-6; D is perhaps TRBD1 (5 bases). The CDR3 extends over 18 amino acids. Germline CDR1 SEHNR, CDR2 FQNEAQ (reference sequence). The CDR3 here is CSSSLAGGNSAENSPLHF. The CDR3 region has the DNA TGTTCCAGCAGCTTAGCGGGGGGGAACTCCGCCGAAAATTCACCCCTCCACTTT. The variable domain in full, completed from reference TRBV7-9 and TRBJ1-6, reads DTGVSQNPRHKITKRGQNVTFRCDPISEHNRLYWYRQTLGQGPEFLTYFQNEAQLEKSRLLSDRFSAERPKGSFSTLEIQRTEQGDSAMYLCSSSLAGGNSAENSPLHFGNGTRLTVT.